This T cell receptor beta chain was recorded in a study of cytomegalovirus exposure and HLA in healthy donors. Study context: The 100 million to 120 million unique TCR beta sequences, from about 179 million T cells, were found by an earlier analysis.

Both 60 Vbeta primers and 13 Jbeta primers went into the PCR. Method: immunoSEQ multiplex PCR; TCRdb's copy keeps in-frame clones and lacks some. The data show roughly 93,000 clones, with more than 65% seen just once and about 8% held by the top ten. The V gene lost 0 bases and the J gene lost 7 bases, with 12 bases spanning the gap. This CDR3 region has 14 residues. Looked up from germline, CDR1 is LNHNV and CDR2 is YYDKDF (reference sequence). What was sequenced was PBMCs. The clonotype comes from a human donor in good health. The chain is built from TRBV15 and TRBJ2-5; a weak D match, TRBD2 (5 bases). CDR3 sequence: CATSRDLGERTQYF. The CDR3, as DNA: TGTGCCACCAGCAGAGATCTTGGGGAGAGGACCCAGTACTTC.